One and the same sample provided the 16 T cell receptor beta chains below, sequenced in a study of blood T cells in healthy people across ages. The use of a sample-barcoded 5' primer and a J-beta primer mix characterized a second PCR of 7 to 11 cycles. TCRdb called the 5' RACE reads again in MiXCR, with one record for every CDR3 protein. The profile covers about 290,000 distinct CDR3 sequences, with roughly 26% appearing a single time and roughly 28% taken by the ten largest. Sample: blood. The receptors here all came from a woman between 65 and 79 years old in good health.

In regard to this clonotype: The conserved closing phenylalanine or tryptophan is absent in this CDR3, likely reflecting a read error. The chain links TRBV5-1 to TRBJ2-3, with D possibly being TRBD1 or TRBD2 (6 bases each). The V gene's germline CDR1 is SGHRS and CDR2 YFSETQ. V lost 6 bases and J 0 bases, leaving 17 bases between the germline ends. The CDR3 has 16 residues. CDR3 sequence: CASTRGDTRSTDTQYL. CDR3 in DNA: TGCGCCAGCACCCGCGGGGACACCCGGAGCACAGATACGCAGTATCTT.

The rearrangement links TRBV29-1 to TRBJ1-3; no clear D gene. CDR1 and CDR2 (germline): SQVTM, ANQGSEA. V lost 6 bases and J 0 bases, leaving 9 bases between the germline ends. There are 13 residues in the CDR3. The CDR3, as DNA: TGCAGCGTGGCTGCCGACTCTGGAAACACCATATATTTT. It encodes CSVAADSGNTIYF.

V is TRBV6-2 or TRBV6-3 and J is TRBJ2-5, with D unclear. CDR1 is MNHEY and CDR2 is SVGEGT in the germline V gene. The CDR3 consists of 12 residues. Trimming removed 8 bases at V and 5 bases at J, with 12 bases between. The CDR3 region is CASGETWETQYF. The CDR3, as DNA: TGTGCCAGCGGTGAGACCTGGGAGACCCAGTACTTC.

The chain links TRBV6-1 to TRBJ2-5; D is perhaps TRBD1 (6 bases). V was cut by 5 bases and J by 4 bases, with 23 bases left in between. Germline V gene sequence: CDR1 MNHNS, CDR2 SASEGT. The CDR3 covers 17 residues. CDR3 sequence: CASSTRGSILQRETQYF. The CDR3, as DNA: TGTGCCAGCAGTACAAGGGGGTCCATCCTCCAACGAGAGACCCAGTACTTC.

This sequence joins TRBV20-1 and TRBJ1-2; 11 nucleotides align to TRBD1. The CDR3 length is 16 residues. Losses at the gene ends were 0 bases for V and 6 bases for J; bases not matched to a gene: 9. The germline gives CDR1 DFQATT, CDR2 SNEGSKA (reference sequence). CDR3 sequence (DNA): TGCAGTGCTAGAGATCTTATCGGACAGGGGGCGGATGGCTACACCTTC. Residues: CSARDLIGQGADGYTF.

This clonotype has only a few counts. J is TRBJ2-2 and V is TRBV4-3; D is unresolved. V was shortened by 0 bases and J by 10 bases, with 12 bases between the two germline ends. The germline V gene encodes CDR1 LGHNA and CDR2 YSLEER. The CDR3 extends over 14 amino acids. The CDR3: CASSQDRGQSELFF. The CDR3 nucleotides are TGCGCCAGCAGCCAAGATCGAGGCCAATCGGAGCTGTTTTTT.

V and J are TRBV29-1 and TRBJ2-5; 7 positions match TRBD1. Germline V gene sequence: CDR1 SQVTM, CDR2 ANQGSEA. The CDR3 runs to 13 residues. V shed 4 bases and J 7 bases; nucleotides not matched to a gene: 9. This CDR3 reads CSVVHRGKGTQYF. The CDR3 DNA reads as TGCAGCGTTGTCCACAGGGGAAAAGGGACCCAGTACTTC. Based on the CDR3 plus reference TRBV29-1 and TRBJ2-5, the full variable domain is SAVISQKPSRDICQRGTSLTIQCQVDSQVTMMFWYRQQPGQSLTLIATANQGSEATYESGFVIDKFPISRPNLTFSTLTVSNMSPEDSSIYLCSVVHRGKGTQYFGPGTRLLVL.

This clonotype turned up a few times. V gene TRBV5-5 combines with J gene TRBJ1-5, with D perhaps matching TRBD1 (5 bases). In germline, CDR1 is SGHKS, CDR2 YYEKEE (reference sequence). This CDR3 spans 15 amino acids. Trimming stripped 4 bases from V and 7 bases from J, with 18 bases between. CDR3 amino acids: CASSVSDKRGQPQHF. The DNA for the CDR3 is TGTGCCAGCAGCGTTTCGGACAAAAGAGGGCAGCCCCAGCATTTT. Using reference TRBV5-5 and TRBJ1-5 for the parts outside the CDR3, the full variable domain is DAGVTQSPTHLIKTRGQQVTLRCSPISGHKSVSWYQQVLGQGPQFIFQYYEKEERGRGNFPDRFSARQFPNYSSELNVNALLLGDSALYLCASSVSDKRGQPQHFGDGTRLSIL.

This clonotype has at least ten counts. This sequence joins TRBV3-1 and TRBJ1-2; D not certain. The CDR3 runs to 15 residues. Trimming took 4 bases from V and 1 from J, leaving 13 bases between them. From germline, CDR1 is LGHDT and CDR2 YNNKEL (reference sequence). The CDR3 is CASSLSSTFNYGYTF. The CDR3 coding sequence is TGTGCCAGCAGCCTGAGCTCGACATTTAACTATGGCTACACCTTC.

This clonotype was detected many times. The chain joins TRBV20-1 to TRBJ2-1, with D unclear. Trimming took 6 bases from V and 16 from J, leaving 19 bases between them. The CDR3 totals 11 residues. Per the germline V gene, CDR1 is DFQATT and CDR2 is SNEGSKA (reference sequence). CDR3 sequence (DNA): TGCAGTGCCATAAAGACCCCCCAGATCTTCTTC. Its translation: CSAIKTPQIFF.

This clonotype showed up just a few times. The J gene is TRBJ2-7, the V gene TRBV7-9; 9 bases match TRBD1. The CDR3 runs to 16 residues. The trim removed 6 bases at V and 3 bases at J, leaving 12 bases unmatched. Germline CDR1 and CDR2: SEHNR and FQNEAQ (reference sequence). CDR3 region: CASSFTPGQGIYEQYF. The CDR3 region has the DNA TGTGCCAGCAGTTTCACACCGGGACAGGGAATCTACGAGCAGTACTTC.

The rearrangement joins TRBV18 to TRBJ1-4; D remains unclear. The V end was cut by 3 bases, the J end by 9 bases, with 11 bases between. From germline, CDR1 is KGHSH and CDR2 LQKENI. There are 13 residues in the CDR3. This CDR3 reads CASSPDAAQKLFF. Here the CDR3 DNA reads TGTGCCAGCTCACCCGATGCGGCCCAAAAACTGTTTTTT.

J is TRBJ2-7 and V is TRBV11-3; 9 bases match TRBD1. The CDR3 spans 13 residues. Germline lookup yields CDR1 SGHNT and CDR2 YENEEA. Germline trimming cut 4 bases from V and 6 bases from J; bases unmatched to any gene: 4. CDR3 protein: CASSSGQGFEQYF. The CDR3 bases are TGTGCCAGCAGCTCGGGACAGGGATTCGAGCAGTACTTC.

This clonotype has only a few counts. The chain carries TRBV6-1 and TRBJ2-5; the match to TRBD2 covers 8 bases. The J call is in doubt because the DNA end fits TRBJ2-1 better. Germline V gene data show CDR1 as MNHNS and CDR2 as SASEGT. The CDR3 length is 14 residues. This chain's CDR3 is CASTLGTRGDEQFF. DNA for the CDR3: TGTGCCAGCACTCTCGGGACTAGGGGCGATGAGCAGTTCTTC.

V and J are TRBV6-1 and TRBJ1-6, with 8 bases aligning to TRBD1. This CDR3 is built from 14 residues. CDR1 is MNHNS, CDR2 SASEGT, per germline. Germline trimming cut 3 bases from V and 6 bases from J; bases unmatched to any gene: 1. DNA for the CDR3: TGTGCCAGCAGTGAGGACAGGGTTAATTCACCCCTCCACTTT. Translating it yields CASSEDRVNSPLHF.

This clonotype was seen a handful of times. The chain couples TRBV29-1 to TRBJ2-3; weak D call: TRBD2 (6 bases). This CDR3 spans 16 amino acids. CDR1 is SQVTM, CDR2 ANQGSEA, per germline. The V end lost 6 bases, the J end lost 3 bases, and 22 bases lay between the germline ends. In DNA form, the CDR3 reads TGCAGCGTCCTAGGGCAGCGCCTCGGGGGTACAGATACGCAGTATTTT. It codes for CSVLGQRLGGTDTQYF.